The rows below give T cell receptor beta chains drawn from one sample of a study of sequential checkpoint blockade in melanoma. Data came from immunoSEQ multiplex PCR; TCRdb stores just in-frame clones and leaves some out. The sample contains about 15,000 clones, over 75% of which appear only once. The input for sequencing was CD8+ T cells sorted from blood (inferred from file names), taken from a patient given nivolumab and ipilimumab in sequence. The receptors were gathered from a human donor with melanoma. CDR3s include the opening cysteine and the closing phenylalanine or tryptophan. The D gene is left open where the match is weak. A clone size is listed for some rows: how often the clone was seen (once, few, many), or a class if it is expanded.

V gene	J gene	clone size	D gene	CDR3 protein	CDR3 DNA
TRBV7-9	TRBJ2-2	-	TRBD1	CASSHTQGDGELFF	TGTGCCAGCAGCCACACACAGGGGGACGGGGAGCTGTTTTTT
TRBV10-2	TRBJ1-2	few	-	CASSDSDRWKGDYGYTF	TGCGCCAGCAGTGACAGTGATAGGTGGAAGGGGGATTATGGCTACACCTTC
TRBV14	TRBJ2-7	-	TRBD1	CASSLNWGQGYEQYF	TGTGCCAGCAGCCTCAATTGGGGACAGGGTTACGAGCAGTACTTC
TRBV7-9	TRBJ2-2	-	TRBD2	CASSLAGLAFAGELFF	TGTGCCAGCAGCTTAGCGGGACTAGCTTTCGCCGGGGAGCTGTTTTTT
TRBV7-2	TRBJ1-3	-	-	CASSSTSLEINSGNTIYF	TGTGCCAGCAGCTCAACGTCATTAGAAATAAACTCTGGAAACACCATATATTTT
TRBV2	TRBJ2-7	-	-	CAASQGWEQYF	TGTGCCGCGTCACAGGGTTGGGAGCAGTACTTC
TRBV27	TRBJ2-2	-	-	CASSSLLYTGELFF	TGTGCCAGCAGTTCGCTATTATACACCGGGGAGCTGTTTTTT
TRBV19	TRBJ1-1	few	-	CASSIGTSTEAFF	TGTGCCAGTAGTATAGGTACCAGCACTGAAGCTTTCTTT
TRBV5-6	TRBJ1-2	-	-	CASSLVTGSPANYGYTF	TGTGCCAGCAGCTTGGTTACAGGGTCCCCCGCTAACTATGGCTACACCTTC
TRBV9	TRBJ1-4	-	-	CASSVGAAGSELFF	TGTGCCAGCAGCGTAGGGGCAGCGGGTAGTGAACTGTTTTTT
TRBV19	TRBJ2-7	-	TRBD2	CASSPAGEGYEQYF	TGTGCCAGTAGCCCAGCGGGAGAAGGCTACGAGCAGTACTTC
TRBV30	TRBJ2-1	-	-	CAWKGVGGLLEQFF	TGTGCCTGGAAAGGGGTAGGAGGGCTGTTAGAGCAGTTCTTC
TRBV27	TRBJ2-3	-	TRBD2	CASSQIAGISTDTQYF	TGTGCCAGCAGCCAAATAGCGGGGATAAGCACAGATACGCAGTATTTT
TRBV5-3	TRBJ1-5	-	-	CARSFRGVRAGSQHF	TGTGCCAGAAGCTTCAGGGGTGTCAGGGCCGGGTCCCAGCATTTT
TRBV27	TRBJ1-2	-	TRBD1	CASSLSTGGGYTF	TGTGCCAGCAGTTTATCGACAGGGGGGGGCTACACCTTC
TRBV6-1	TRBJ2-3	-	TRBD2	CASSGGDYTDTQYF	TGTGCCAGCAGTGGAGGGGACTACACAGATACGCAGTATTTT
TRBV7-9	TRBJ2-1	-	TRBD2	CASSQRSGGNNEQFF	TGTGCCAGCAGCCAACGGAGCGGGGGGAACAATGAGCAGTTCTTC
TRBV27	TRBJ1-2	-	-	CASSFSTDSYGYTF	TGTGCCAGCAGTTTTAGTACAGACAGCTATGGCTACACCTTC
TRBV6-5	TRBJ2-1	-	-	CASTGMSSLYNEQFF	TGTGCCAGTACGGGGATGTCATCTCTTTACAATGAGCAGTTCTTC
TRBV6-5	TRBJ1-1	few	-	CASSYAENTEAFF	TGTGCCAGCAGTTACGCGGAGAACACTGAAGCTTTCTTT
TRBV7-9	TRBJ2-7	-	-	CASSLSQGYEQYF	TGTGCCAGCAGCTTATCGCAGGGCTACGAGCAGTACTTC
TRBV6-6	TRBJ1-2	-	-	CASSPLGGFDGYTF	TGTGCCAGCAGTCCCCTGGGGGGTTTCGATGGCTACACCTTC